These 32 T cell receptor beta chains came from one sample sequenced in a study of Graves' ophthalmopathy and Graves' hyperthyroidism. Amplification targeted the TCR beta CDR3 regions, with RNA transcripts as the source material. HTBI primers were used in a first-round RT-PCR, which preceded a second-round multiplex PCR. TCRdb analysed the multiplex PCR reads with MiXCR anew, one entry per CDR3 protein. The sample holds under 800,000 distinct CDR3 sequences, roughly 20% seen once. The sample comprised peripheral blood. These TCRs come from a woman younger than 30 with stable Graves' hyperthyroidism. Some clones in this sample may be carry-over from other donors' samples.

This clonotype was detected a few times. CDR3 region: CASSPSGNEQFF. CDR3 bases: TGTGCCAGCAGCCCCAGCGGCAATGAGCAGTTCTTC. The rearrangement links TRBV7-9 to TRBJ2-1, with D perhaps matching TRBD2 (5 bases). This CDR3 has 12 residues. V dropped 5 bases and J dropped 6 bases, with 8 bases sitting between them. Germline loops: CDR1 SEHNR, CDR2 FQNEAQ (reference sequence).

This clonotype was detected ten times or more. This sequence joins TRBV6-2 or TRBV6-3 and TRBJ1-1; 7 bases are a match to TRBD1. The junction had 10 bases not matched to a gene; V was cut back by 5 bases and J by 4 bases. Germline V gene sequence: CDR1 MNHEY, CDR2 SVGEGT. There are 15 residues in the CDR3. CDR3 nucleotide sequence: TGTGCCAGCAGTAAGGGGGCGCTTGGTGTCACTGAAGCTTTCTTT. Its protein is CASSKGALGVTEAFF.

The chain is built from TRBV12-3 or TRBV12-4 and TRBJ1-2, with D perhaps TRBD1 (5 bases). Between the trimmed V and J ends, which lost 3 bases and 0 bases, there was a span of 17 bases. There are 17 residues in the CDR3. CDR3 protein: CASSLTLVGGPNYGYTF. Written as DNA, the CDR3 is TGTGCCAGCAGTTTGACCCTCGTCGGGGGACCTAACTATGGCTACACCTTC.

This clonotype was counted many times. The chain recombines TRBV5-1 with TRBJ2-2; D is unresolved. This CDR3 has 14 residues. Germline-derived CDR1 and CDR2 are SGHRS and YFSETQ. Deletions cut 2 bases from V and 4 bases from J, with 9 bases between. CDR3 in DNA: TGCGCCAGCAGCTTCGGGTCACGCACCGGGGAGCTGTTTTTT. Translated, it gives CASSFGSRTGELFF.

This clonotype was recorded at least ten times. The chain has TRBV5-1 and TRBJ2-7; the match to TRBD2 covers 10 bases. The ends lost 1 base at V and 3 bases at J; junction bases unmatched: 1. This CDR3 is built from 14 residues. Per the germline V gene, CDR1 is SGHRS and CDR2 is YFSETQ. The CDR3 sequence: CASSLTSGDYEQYF. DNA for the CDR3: TGCGCCAGCAGCTTGACTAGCGGGGACTACGAGCAGTACTTC.

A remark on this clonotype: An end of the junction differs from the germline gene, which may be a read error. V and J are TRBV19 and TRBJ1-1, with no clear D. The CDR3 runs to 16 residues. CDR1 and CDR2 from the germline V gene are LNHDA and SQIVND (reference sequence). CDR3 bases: TGTGCCAGTACCATGGTCGATTGGACGCTGAACACTGAAGCTCTCTTT. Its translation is CASTMVDWTLNTEALF.

The CDR3 DNA sequence: TGCAGCGTTGAAGATCGCGGGGGATACTCCTACGAGCAGTACTTC. It translates to CSVEDRGGYSYEQYF. V is TRBV29-1 and J is TRBJ2-7; 7 nucleotides align to TRBD2. Germline V lookup: CDR1 SQVTM, CDR2 ANQGSEA. CDR3 length equals 15 residues. The junction had 5 bases not matched to a gene; V was cut back by 0 bases and J by 0 bases.

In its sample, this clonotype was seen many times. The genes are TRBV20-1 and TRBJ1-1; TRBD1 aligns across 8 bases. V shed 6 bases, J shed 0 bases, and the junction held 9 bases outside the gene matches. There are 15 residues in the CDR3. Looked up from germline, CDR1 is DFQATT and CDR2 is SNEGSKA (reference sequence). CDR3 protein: CSAQDRGRLNTEAFF. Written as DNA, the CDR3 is TGCAGTGCCCAAGACAGGGGCAGGCTGAACACTGAAGCTTTCTTT.

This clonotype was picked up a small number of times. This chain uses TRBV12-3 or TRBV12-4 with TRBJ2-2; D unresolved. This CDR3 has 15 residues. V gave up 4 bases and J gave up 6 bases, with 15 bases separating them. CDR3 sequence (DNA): TGTGCCAGCAGTTGGCCCCACCTAGAGGCCGGGGAGCTGTTTTTT. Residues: CASSWPHLEAGELFF.

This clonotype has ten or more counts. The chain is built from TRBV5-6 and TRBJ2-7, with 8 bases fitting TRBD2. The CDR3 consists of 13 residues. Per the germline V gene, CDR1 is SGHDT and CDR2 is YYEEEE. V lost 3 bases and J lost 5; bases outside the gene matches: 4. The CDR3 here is CASSYGTRDEQYF. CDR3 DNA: TGTGCCAGCAGCTATGGGACTAGGGACGAGCAGTACTTC.

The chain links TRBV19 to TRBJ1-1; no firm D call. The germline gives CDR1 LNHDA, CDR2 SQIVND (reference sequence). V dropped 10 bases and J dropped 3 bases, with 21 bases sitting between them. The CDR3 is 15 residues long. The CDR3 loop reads CAIILGKRVDTEAFF. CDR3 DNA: TGTGCCATCATCTTGGGAAAACGTGTGGACACTGAAGCTTTCTTT.

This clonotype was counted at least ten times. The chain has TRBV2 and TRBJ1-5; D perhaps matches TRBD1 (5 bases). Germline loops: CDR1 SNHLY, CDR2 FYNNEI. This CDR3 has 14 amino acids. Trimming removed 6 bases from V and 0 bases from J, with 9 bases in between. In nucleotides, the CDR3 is TGTGCCAGCAGCGTGACAGATAGCAATCAGCCCCAGCATTTT. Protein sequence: CASSVTDSNQPQHF. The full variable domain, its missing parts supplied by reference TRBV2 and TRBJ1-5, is EPEVTQTPSHQVTQMGQEVILRCVPISNHLYFYWYRQILGQKVEFLVSFYNNEISEKSEIFDDQFSVERPDGSNFTLKIRSTKLEDSAMYFCASSVTDSNQPQHFGDGTRLSIL.

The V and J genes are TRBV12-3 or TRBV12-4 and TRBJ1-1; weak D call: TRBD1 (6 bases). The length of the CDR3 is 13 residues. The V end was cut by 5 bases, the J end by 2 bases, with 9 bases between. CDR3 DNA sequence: TGTGCCAGCAGTGACAGGCACAACACTGAAGCTTTCTTT. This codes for CASSDRHNTEAFF.

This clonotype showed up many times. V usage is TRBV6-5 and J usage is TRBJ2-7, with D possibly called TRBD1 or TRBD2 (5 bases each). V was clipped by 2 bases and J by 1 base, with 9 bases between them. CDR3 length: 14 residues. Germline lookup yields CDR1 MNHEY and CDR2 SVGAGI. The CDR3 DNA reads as TGTGCCAGCAGTTACGGGACGGAATCCTACGAGCAGTACTTC. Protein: CASSYGTESYEQYF.

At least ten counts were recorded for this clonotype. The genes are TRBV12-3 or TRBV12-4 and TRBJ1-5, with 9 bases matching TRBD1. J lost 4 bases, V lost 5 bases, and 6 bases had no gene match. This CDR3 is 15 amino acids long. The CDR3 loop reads CASSLGGTGNQPQHF. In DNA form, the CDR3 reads TGTGCCAGCAGTCTAGGGGGGACAGGGAATCAGCCCCAGCATTTT.

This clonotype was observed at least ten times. The CDR3 coding sequence is TGTGCCAGCAGTGATGTCCATAGCAATCAGCCCCAGCATTTT. Translation gives CASSDVHSNQPQHF. This chain uses TRBV2 with TRBJ1-5, with D uncertain. Germline V gives CDR1 SNHLY, CDR2 FYNNEI. Deletions cut 3 bases from V and 0 bases from J, with 6 bases between. The CDR3 totals 14 residues.

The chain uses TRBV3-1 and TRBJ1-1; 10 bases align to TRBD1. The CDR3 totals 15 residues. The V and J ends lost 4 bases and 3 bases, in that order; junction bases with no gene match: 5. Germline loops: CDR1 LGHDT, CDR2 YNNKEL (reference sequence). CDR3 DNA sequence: TGTGCCAGCAGCCTTGGGACAGGGGAGGACACTGAAGCTTTCTTT. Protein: CASSLGTGEDTEAFF. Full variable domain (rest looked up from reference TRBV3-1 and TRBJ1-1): DTAVSQTPKYLVTQMGNDKSIKCEQNLGHDTMYWYKQDSKKFLKIMFSYNNKELIINETVPNRFSPKSPDKAHLNLHINSLELGDSAVYFCASSLGTGEDTEAFFGQGTRLTVV.

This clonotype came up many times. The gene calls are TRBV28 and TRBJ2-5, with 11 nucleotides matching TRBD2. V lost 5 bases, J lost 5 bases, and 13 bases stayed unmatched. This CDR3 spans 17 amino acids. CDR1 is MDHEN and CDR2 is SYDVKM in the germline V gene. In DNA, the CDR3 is TGTGCCAGCAGTCTGGCGGTGTTAGCGGGAGGGCGGGAGACCCAGTACTTC. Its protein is CASSLAVLAGGRETQYF.

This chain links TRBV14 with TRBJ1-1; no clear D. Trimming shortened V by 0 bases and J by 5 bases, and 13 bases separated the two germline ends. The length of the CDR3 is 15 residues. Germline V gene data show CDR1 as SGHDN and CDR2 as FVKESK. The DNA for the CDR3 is TGTGCCAGCAGCCAAGAGCTACGGAGTAGTACTGAAGCTTTCTTT. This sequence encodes CASSQELRSSTEAFF.

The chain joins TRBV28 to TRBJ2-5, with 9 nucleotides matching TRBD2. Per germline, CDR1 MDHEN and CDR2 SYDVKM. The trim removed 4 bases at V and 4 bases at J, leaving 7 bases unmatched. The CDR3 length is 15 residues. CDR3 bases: TGTGCCAGCAGTTCCAGCGGGGGGTTGGCAGAGACCCAGTACTTC. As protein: CASSSSGGLAETQYF.

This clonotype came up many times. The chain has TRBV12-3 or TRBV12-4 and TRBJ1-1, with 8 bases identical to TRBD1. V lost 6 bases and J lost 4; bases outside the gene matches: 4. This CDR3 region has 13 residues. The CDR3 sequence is CASSVGQGTEAFF. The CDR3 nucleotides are TGTGCCAGCAGCGTAGGACAGGGCACTGAAGCTTTCTTT.

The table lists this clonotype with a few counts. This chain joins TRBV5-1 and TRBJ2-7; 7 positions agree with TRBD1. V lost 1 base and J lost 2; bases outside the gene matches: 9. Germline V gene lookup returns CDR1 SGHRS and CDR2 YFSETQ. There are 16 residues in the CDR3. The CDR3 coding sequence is TGCGCCAGCAGCTTGAATATAGGGGGCAAAACCTACGAGCAGTACTTC. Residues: CASSLNIGGKTYEQYF.

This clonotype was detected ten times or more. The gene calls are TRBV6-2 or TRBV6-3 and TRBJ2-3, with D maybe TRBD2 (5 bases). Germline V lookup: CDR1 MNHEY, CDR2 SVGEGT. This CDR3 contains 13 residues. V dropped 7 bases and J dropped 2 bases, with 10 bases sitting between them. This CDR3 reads CASMRTATDTQYF. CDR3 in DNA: TGTGCCAGCATGCGGACTGCCACAGATACGCAGTATTTT.

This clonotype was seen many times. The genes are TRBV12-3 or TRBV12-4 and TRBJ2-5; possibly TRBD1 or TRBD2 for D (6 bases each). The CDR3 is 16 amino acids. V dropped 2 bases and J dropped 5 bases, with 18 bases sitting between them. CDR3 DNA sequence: TGTGCCAGCAGTTTATCAGGGGAGGAGGATTTGGAGACCCAGTACTTC. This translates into CASSLSGEEDLETQYF.

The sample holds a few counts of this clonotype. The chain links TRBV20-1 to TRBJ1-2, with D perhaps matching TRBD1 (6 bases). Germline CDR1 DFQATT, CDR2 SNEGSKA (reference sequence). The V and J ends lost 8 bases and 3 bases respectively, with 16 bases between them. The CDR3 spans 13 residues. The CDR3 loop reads CSPAYTGYYGYTF. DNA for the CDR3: TGCAGTCCAGCTTACACAGGGTACTATGGCTACACCTTC.

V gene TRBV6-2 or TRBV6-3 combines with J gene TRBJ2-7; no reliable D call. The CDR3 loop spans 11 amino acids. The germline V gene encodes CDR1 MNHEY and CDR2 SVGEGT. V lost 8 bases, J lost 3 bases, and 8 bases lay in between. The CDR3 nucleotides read TGTGCCAGCTGGTTCGGCTACGAGCAGTACTTC. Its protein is CASWFGYEQYF.

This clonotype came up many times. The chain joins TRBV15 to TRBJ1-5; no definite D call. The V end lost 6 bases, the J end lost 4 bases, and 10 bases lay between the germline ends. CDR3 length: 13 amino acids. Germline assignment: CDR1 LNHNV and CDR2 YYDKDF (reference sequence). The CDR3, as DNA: TGTGCCACCAGTTCGGCAGATAATCAGCCCCAGCATTTT. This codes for CATSSADNQPQHF.

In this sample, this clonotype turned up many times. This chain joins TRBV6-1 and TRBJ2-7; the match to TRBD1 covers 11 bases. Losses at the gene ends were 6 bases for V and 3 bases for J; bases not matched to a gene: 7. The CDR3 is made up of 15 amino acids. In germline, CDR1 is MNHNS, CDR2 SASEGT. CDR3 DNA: TGTGCCAGCAGACCCGGACAGGGGGCGTACTACGAGCAGTACTTC. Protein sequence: CASRPGQGAYYEQYF.

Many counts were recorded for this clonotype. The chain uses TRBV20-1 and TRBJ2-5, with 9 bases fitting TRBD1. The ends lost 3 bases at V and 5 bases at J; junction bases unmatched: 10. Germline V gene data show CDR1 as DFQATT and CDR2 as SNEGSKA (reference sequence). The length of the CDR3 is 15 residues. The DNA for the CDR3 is TGCAGTGCTAGTGACACAGGGACAGGGATGGAGACCCAGTACTTC. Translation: CSASDTGTGMETQYF.

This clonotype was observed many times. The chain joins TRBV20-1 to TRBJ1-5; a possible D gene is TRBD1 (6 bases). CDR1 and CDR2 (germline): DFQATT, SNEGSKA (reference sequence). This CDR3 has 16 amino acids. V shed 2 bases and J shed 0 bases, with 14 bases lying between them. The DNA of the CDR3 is TGCAGTGCTAGACAGCGGACAGCGATTAGCAATCAGCCCCAGCATTTT. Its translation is CSARQRTAISNQPQHF.

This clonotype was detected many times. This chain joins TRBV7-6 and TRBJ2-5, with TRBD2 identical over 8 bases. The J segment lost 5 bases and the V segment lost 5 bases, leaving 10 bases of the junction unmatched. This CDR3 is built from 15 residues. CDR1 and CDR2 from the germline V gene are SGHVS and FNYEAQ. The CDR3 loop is CASSPGGGGAETQYF. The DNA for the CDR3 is TGTGCCAGCAGCCCCGGGGGGGGCGGGGCCGAGACCCAGTACTTC.

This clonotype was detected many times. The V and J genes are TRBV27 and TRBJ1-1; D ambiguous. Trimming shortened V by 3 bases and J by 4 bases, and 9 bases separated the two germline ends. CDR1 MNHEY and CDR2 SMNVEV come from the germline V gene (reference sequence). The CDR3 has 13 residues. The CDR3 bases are TGTGCCAGCAGTTTCGGGGAACCCACTGAAGCTTTCTTT. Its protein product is CASSFGEPTEAFF.